This is a list of T cell receptor beta chains from one sample in a study of OX40 agonist ivuxolimab in advanced cancers. Method: immunoSEQ multiplex PCR; TCRdb's copy keeps in-frame clones and lacks some. The sample holds under 25,000 clones, more than 60% seen once. The source material was CD4+ or CD8+ T cells sorted from blood, sampled in a trial of the OX40 agonist ivuxolimab. The origin of the receptors is an adult with an advanced solid tumor such as melanoma, head and neck, liver or kidney cancer. Each CDR3 is given with its conserved first and last residue. Fields, in order: CDR3 length, V gene, clone size, CDR3 protein. Clone size is stated in some rows and not others, as once, few, many or a class when expanded.

14	TRBV13	.	CASSLGQANQPQHF
11	TRBV30	few	CAWNWGTEAFF
16	TRBV27	.	CASSTLIGQATEEQFF
14	TRBV6-5	medium-sized	CASSQDREAQPQHF
12	TRBV6-5	.	CASRQGGHEQYF
17	TRBV27	.	CASSLAGWYLKNTEAFF
14	TRBV4-1	.	CASSQDLGNTEAFF
13	TRBV7-9	.	CASDGQTSYEQYF
14	TRBV5-1	.	CASSLGLNEETQYF
12	TRBV9	.	CASSGEGAPQYF
15	TRBV5-1	.	CASSWTGGVGSDGFF
14	TRBV7-9	few	CASSLAGAKNIQYF
15	TRBV5-1	.	CASSLGGGDQETQYF
16	TRBV15	.	CATSRDPDDSLEALHF
13	TRBV5-6	.	CASSLGQVYEQYF
15	TRBV28	.	CASSLGTGPLYEQYF
14	TRBV13	.	CASSSRRAVYEQYF
15	TRBV9	.	CASSVGSATNSPLHF
15	TRBV28	few	CASSFSGPTYNEQFF
15	TRBV28	.	CATRTPRTGDYGYTF
13	TRBV19	.	CASSPGQRGEQYF
12	TRBV6-1	.	CASSGTSNEQYF
15	TRBV9	few	CASSGPGTGNTEAFF
14	TRBV5-8	.	CASSGLFNPNGYTF
16	TRBV7-9	.	CASSLASGEDYNEQFF
13	TRBV7-9	many	CASSWGQIYGYTF
15	TRBV5-5	few	CASSPIGLANTEAFF
13	TRBV5-5	.	CASSSHAGPEAFF
14	TRBV4-1	.	CASSQGAGATEAFF
13	TRBV7-9	.	CASSPSGIREQYF
14	TRBV27	.	CASSPYRGNQPQHF
15	TRBV5-6	.	CASSAGTGSYNEQFF
12	TRBV6-6	few	CAGGTQNTEAFF
16	TRBV11-2	once	CASTGGLAGASYEQYF
15	TRBV27	.	CASRIQGGGTYGYTF
13	TRBV6-1	.	CASSDRDNSPLHF
17	TRBV19	.	CASSIDLGGATLSPLHF
11	TRBV2	.	CASSRDDEAFF
17	TRBV10-3	.	CAISDGLAGGPGYEQYF
17	TRBV5-4	few	CASSLKPGQGADQPQHF
17	TRBV19	few	CASSIDGGTGQDQPQHF
15	TRBV13	once	CASSPDRGRQETQYF
18	TRBV18	.	CASSPNYKTSGHDNEQFF
17	TRBV7-4	.	CASSCLGGDGKTYGYTF
12	TRBV27	.	CASSITGREQYF
15	TRBV7-8	.	CASSLGPAGGETQYF
17	TRBV27	.	CASSLSVGGDLNTEAFF
11	TRBV2	once	CATLEQDGQFF
14	TRBV18	.	CASSPLRDSYEQYF
14	TRBV5-6	.	CASSTGGRYNEQFF
14	TRBV13	.	CASSLGTGGSEQYF
13	TRBV19	.	CASTRAGYYGYTF
12	TRBV28	medium-sized	CASSDVRDRAFF
13	TRBV5-6	medium-sized	CASSSGELYGYTF
13	TRBV5-8	.	CASSLSRNTEAFF